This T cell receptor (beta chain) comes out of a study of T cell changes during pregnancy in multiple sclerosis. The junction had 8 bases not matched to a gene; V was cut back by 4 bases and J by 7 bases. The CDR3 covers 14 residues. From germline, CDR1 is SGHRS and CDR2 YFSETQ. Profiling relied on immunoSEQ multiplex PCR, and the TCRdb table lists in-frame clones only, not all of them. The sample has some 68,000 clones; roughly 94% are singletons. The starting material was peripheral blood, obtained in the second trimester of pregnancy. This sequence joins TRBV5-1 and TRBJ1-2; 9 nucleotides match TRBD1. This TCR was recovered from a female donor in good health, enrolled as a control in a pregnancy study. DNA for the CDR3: TGCGCCAGCAGCGCCAGGACAGGGGTGCGTGGCTACACCTTC. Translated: CASSARTGVRGYTF.